Sequencing of this T cell receptor beta chain was carried out in a study of blood T cell repertoires in COVID-19. About the study: T cells, B-cell-depleted T cells, or PBMCs provided the cDNA or gDNA that served as material.

Original handling: Amplified reference gene primers provided the basis for estimating nucleated cell counts. Here immunoSEQ multiplex PCR was the method, and the copy in TCRdb shows in-frame clones only, minus some. V and J calls and clone size are copied from that table; D and trimming were computed from the DNA. The sample has about 140,000 clones, about 85% seen once. V was clipped by 0 bases and J by 0 bases; unmatched bases: 3. Germline loops: CDR1 SGHRS, CDR2 YFSETQ. The CDR3 loop spans 16 amino acids. Seattle researchers signed up patients amid active infection and tracked them longitudinally. The specimen sequenced was peripheral blood. This TCR came from a human donor with COVID-19, enrolled during active disease. The donor label of this sample is uncertain. This chain uses TRBV5-1 with TRBJ2-3; 8 positions match TRBD2. The CDR3 DNA sequence: TGCGCCAGCAGCTTGGGGGTAGCGGGAAGCACAGATACGCAGTATTTT. Amino acid sequence: CASSLGVAGSTDTQYF.